The 2 T cell receptor beta chains below come from one sample, sequenced in a study of OX40 agonist ivuxolimab in advanced cancers. Data came from immunoSEQ multiplex PCR; TCRdb stores just in-frame clones and leaves some out. The table shows more than 25,000 clones, with around 83% occurring only once. The sequencing here drew on CD4+ or CD8+ T cells sorted from blood, taken in a trial of the OX40 agonist ivuxolimab. These receptors were collected from an adult with an advanced solid tumor such as melanoma, head and neck, liver or kidney cancer.

This chain joins TRBV7-6 and TRBJ2-1; D not resolved. Germline V gene sequence: CDR1 SGHVS, CDR2 FNYEAQ. The CDR3 spans 14 residues. V was pared by 5 bases and J by 5 bases, with 13 bases between. The CDR3 is CASSPRRSDNEQFF. As DNA, the CDR3 is TGTGCCAGCAGCCCCAGAAGGAGCGACAATGAGCAGTTCTTC.

This clone was recorded many times. The chain joins TRBV5-1 to TRBJ1-1; D may be TRBD1 (5 bases). This CDR3 contains 12 residues. V dropped 1 base and J dropped 7 bases, with 8 bases sitting between them. CDR1 SGHRS and CDR2 YFSETQ come from the germline V gene. As DNA, the CDR3 is TGCGCCAGCAGCTTGAGAGGGGATGAAGCTTTCTTT. Translating gives CASSLRGDEAFF.